A single sample is the source of the 10 T cell receptor beta chains below, sequenced in a study of T cell responses to AZD1222 COVID-19 vaccine. Here immunoSEQ multiplex PCR was the method, and the copy in TCRdb shows in-frame clones only, minus some. The table shows approximately 65,000 clones, with roughly 86% occurring only once. The specimen was peripheral blood, collected on day 0 of AZD1222 vaccination. The receptor source for this set is an adult in good health.

The V call is TRBV3-1 (or the pseudogene TRBV3-2), the J call TRBJ2-5; possible D gene TRBD2, 6 bases. The V end was cut by 2 bases, the J end by 3 bases, with 13 bases between. The CDR3 is made up of 15 amino acids. CDR1 is LGHDT and CDR2 is YNNKEL in the germline V gene (reference sequence). CDR3 sequence: CASSQFAGSKETQYF. The CDR3 coding sequence is TGTGCCAGCAGCCAATTTGCCGGGAGCAAAGAGACCCAGTACTTC.

V and J are TRBV5-1 and TRBJ2-7; the D gene is possibly TRBD1 (5 bases). The V end was cut by 6 bases, the J end by 0 bases, with 10 bases between. The CDR3 is 13 amino acids. Germline V gene lookup returns CDR1 SGHRS and CDR2 YFSETQ. For the CDR3, the DNA is TGCGCCAGCAAACAGGACGTCTCCTACGAGCAGTACTTC. This codes for CASKQDVSYEQYF. The variable domain in full, completed from reference TRBV5-1 and TRBJ2-7, reads KAGVTQTPRYLIKTRGQQVTLSCSPISGHRSVSWYQQTPGQGLQFLFEYFSETQRNKGNFPGRFSGRQFSNSRSEMNVSTLELGDSALYLCASKQDVSYEQYFGPGTRLTVT.

The count of this clone is one. CDR3 residues: CSVGYPGALEQYF. As DNA, the CDR3 is TGCAGCGTTGGATACCCGGGAGCTCTGGAGCAGTACTTC. This chain connects TRBV29-1 to TRBJ2-7; a weak D match, TRBD2 (6 bases). The CDR3 is 13 amino acids. V was trimmed by 4 bases and J by 7 bases, leaving 17 bases between them. The germline V gene encodes CDR1 SQVTM and CDR2 ANQGSEA.

This sequence joins TRBV3-1 (or the pseudogene TRBV3-2) and TRBJ2-1; a weak D match, TRBD2 (6 bases). The CDR3 loop spans 16 amino acids. Germline V CDR1 and CDR2: LGHDT, YNNKEL (reference sequence). V lost 0 bases, J lost 0 bases, and 9 bases lay in between. CDR3: CASSQEPAGSYNEQFF. DNA of the CDR3: TGTGCCAGCAGCCAAGAACCAGCGGGCTCCTACAATGAGCAGTTCTTC.

On this clone itself: Other DNA sequences in this sample translate to the same CDR3. CDR3 protein: CASSLGQGATGYTF. In nucleotides, the CDR3 is TGCGCCAGCAGCCTAGGACAGGGGGCAACGGGCTACACCTTC. The chain links TRBV5-1 to TRBJ1-2; 11 bases line up with TRBD1. The germline gives CDR1 SGHRS, CDR2 YFSETQ. The CDR3 length is 14 residues. The V segment lost 4 bases and the J segment 8 bases; nucleotides outside the gene matches: 7.

The V gene is TRBV6-5, the J gene TRBJ2-1; either TRBD1 or TRBD2 may supply D (5 bases each). The CDR3 extends over 13 amino acids. V gave up 7 bases and J gave up 7 bases, with 14 bases separating them. CDR1 is MNHEY, CDR2 SVGAGI, per germline. CDR3 bases: TGTGCCAGCACTCCCCCTTGGGGGAATGAGCAGTTCTTC. It specifies CASTPPWGNEQFF.

The chain employs TRBV5-1 and TRBJ2-7; no clear D gene. This CDR3 comprises 15 residues. Germline values: CDR1 SGHRS, CDR2 YFSETQ. V was shortened by 5 bases and J by 0 bases, with 15 bases between the two germline ends. The DNA of the CDR3 is TGCGCCAGCAGATTGCTGACACCTAGCTCCTACGAGCAGTACTTC. Translated, it gives CASRLLTPSSYEQYF.

The chain couples TRBV11-1 to TRBJ2-5, with D unresolved. Looked up from germline, CDR1 is SGHAT and CDR2 is FQDESV (reference sequence). Deletions cut 5 bases from V and 5 bases from J, with 15 bases between. The CDR3 extends over 14 amino acids. The CDR3 region has the DNA TGTGCCAGCAGCCAAAAAGACCGGCAGGAGACCCAGTACTTC. This codes for CASSQKDRQETQYF.

The V gene is TRBV3-1 (or the pseudogene TRBV3-2), the J gene TRBJ2-5; TRBD2 is a possible D gene (5 bases). The germline gives CDR1 LGHDT, CDR2 YNNKEL (reference sequence). The CDR3 covers 13 residues. Trimming cost V 0 bases and J 8 bases, with 10 bases left between them. The CDR3 region has the DNA TGTGCCAGCAGCCAAGATCGGGATCGAACCCAGTACTTC. Protein sequence: CASSQDRDRTQYF.

The rearrangement uses TRBV21-1 and TRBJ2-7; the table gives TRBD2 as D, unverified against the DNA. TRBV21-1 is described as a pseudogene. The CDR3 totals 14 residues. The CDR3 DNA reads as TGTGCCAGCAGCAACGCTAGCGGGAGGAACGAGCAGTACTTC. It codes for CASSNASGRNEQYF.